This TCR beta chain was documented in a study of regulatory T cells in long-lasting Graves disease. Findings and caveats of the study: Persistent patients shared 2,741 public clonotypes among themselves. Newly diagnosed patients shared fewer, at under 1,000. A limited number of samples was an acknowledged limitation.

This clonotype showed up just a few times. Its cognate antigen is unknown. The junction departs from the called germline gene at one end, perhaps through a read error. The TCR beta library used iRepertoire HTBI primers with Arm-PCR amplification of CDR3. How the authors handled the data: Samples jointly harbored 62 TRBV and approximately 15 TRBJ segments. TCRdb analysed the multiplex PCR reads with MiXCR anew, one entry per CDR3 protein. TCRdb's processing, not the study's, gives the V and J calls here. This table has some 600,000 distinct CDR3 sequences, approximately 16% appearing once. This CDR3 contains 14 residues. In germline, CDR1 is DFQATT, CDR2 SNEGSKA (reference sequence). Time point of the sample: newly diagnosed GD, antithyroid drugs for less than 3 months. RNA from PBMCs was the source of the TCR library. Patient provenance is recorded as an endocrinology department in Xi'an, China. A further study also used this sample, focusing on T cells in Graves' hyperthyroidism and ophthalmopathy.

The sample in question was peripheral blood mononuclear cells (PBMCs), obtained at new diagnosis, from a patient treated with antithyroid drugs. The chain joins TRBV20-1 to TRBJ2-7, with D possibly matching TRBD1 (6 bases). This receptor was obtained from a man between 18 and 35 years old with Graves disease. CDR3 amino acids: CSAGDRLGSYEQYF. In DNA, the CDR3 is TGCAGTGCTGGAGACAGGTTGGGTTCCTACGAGCAGTACTTC.